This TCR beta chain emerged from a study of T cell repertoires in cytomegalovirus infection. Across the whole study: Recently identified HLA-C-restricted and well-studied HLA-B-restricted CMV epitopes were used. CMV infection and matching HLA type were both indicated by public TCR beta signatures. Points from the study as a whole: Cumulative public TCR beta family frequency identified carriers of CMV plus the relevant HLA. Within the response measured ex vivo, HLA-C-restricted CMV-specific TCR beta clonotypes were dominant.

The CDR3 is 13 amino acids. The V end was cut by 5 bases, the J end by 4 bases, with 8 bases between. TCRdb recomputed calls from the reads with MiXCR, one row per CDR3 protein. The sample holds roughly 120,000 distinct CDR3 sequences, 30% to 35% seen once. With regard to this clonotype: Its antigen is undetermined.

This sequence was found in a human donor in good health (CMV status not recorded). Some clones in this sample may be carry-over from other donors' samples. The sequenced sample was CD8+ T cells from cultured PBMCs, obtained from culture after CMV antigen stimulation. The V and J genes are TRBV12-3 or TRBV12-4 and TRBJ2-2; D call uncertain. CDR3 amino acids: CASSGDGTGELFF. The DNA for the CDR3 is TGTGCCAGCAGTGGAGACGGCACCGGGGAGCTGTTTTTT.